This TCR beta chain derives from a study of blood T cell repertoires in COVID-19. Trimming left V 12 bases short and J 6 bases short, with 10 bases between. Germline CDR1 reads KGHDR; CDR2 reads SFDVKD. The CDR3 has 11 residues. Assay: immunoSEQ multiplex PCR; the TCRdb copy retains only in-frame clones and omits some. The repertoire consists of 300,000 to 400,000 clones, with around 80% occurring once and the leading ten covering 2.5% to 3.5%. The receptor was isolated from a man younger than 40 with active or convalescent COVID-19. Sequencing input: peripheral blood. This chain uses TRBV24-1 with TRBJ2-2; perhaps TRBD1 as D (5 bases). In DNA, the CDR3 is TGTGCCTCAAGGGGTGCCGGGGAGCTGTTTTTT. This gives the protein CASRGAGELFF.